This TCR beta chain was documented in a study of blood T cell repertoires in COVID-19. Overall study: PBMCs, B-cell-depleted T cells, or T cells provided the cDNA or gDNA that made up the material.

In the source study's methods: It was from reference gene primer amplification that nucleated cell counts were estimated. Generated by immunoSEQ multiplex PCR, the TCRdb table keeps only in-frame clones and is missing some. Clonal size and the V and J genes are those of that table, whereas D and trimming came from the DNA. The sample contains 200,000 or so clones, roughly 85% of which appear only once. Adults between roughly 18 and 89 years of age took part from 24 US areas. Participant-reported clinical history was the basis for cohort assignment. Per germline, CDR1 SGHAT and CDR2 FQNNGV. This CDR3 is built from 14 residues. Trimming removed 5 bases from V and 4 bases from J, with 15 bases in between.

This TCR was sampled from a middle-aged woman with acute COVID-19. Sequencing was performed on PBMCs or T cells enriched from blood (not recorded which). The rearrangement joins TRBV11-2 to TRBJ2-7; perhaps TRBD1 as D (6 bases). Here the CDR3 DNA reads TGTGCCAGCAGCCTCTGGACTGGGACATACGAGCAGTACTTC. Translation: CASSLWTGTYEQYF. The entire variable domain, with the rest obtained from reference TRBV11-2 and TRBJ2-7, is as follows: EAGVAQSPRYKIIEKRQSVAFWCNPISGHATLYWYQQILGQGPKLLIQFQNNGVVDDSQLPKDRFSAERLKGVDSTLKIQPAKLEDSAVYLCASSLWTGTYEQYFGPGTRLTVT.